This TCR beta chain was captured in a study of T cells after posttransplantation cyclophosphamide. Study conclusions and caveats: Blood and skin or GI T cell repertoires showed limited TRB overlap. After PTCy, TRB diversity resembled that of CNI/methotrexate controls.

Trimming took 5 bases from V and 5 from J, leaving 12 bases between them. The CDR3 totals 13 residues. CDR1 and CDR2 (germline): SGHVS, FQNEAQ. About this clone: Its antigen remains unidentified.

TCRdb's copy holds only in-frame clones and misses some; the assay was immunoSEQ multiplex PCR. The data contain roughly 1,600 clones, 60% to 75% of them seen just once; the ten biggest clones take up around 15%. A marrow graft followed busulfan-fludarabine conditioning, with cyclophosphamide on days +3 and +4. The gene calls are TRBV7-8 and TRBJ1-2; D is possibly TRBD1 (6 bases). The clonotype originates from a female patient in her 60s who received an allogeneic stem cell transplant from a related donor and was CMV-positive. The graft donor may have contributed some T cells. This specimen consisted of CD4+ T cells sorted from blood, obtained after allogeneic stem cell transplant with posttransplant cyclophosphamide. The DNA of the CDR3 is TGTGCCAGCAGCCGCCAACAGGGATATGGCTACACCTTC. It translates to CASSRQQGYGYTF.